Listed here are 4 T cell receptor beta chains from one sample, sequenced in a study of cytomegalovirus exposure and HLA in healthy donors. 13 Jbeta primers and 60 Vbeta primers were used for the PCR. TCRdb's table, derived via immunoSEQ multiplex PCR, lists solely in-frame clones and lacks some. Of about 170,000 clones listed, 70% to 80% are singletons. Material for sequencing was PBMCs. The receptors originated from a woman between 50 and 59 years old in good health and CMV-seronegative.

CDR3 DNA: TGTGCCAGCAGCGAGGGACAGTCCCCCTACAATGAGCAGTTCTTC. It specifies CASSEGQSPYNEQFF. The genes are TRBV7-9 and TRBJ2-1; TRBD1 agrees at 7 bases. V trimming: 5 bases; J trimming: 2 bases; junction bases outside the gene matches: 6. The CDR3 loop spans 15 amino acids. Germline values: CDR1 SEHNR, CDR2 FQNEAQ (reference sequence). Full variable domain (rest looked up from reference TRBV7-9 and TRBJ2-1): DTGVSQNPRHKITKRGQNVTFRCDPISEHNRLYWYRQTLGQGPEFLTYFQNEAQLEKSRLLSDRFSAERPKGSFSTLEIQRTEQGDSAMYLCASSEGQSPYNEQFFGPGTRLTVL.

The rearrangement joins TRBV5-1 to TRBJ1-1, with 10 nucleotides matching TRBD1. The V segment lost 6 bases and the J segment 6 bases; nucleotides outside the gene matches: 8. This CDR3 spans 14 amino acids. Germline values: CDR1 SGHRS, CDR2 YFSETQ. The CDR3: CASTPTGGRPEAFF. The DNA of the CDR3 is TGCGCCAGCACGCCGACAGGGGGCCGTCCTGAAGCTTTCTTT.

The chain links TRBV25-1 to TRBJ1-6; 8 nucleotides align to TRBD1. The J segment lost 9 bases and the V segment lost 3 bases, leaving 7 bases of the junction unmatched. CDR1 and CDR2 (germline): MGHDK, SYGVNS. This CDR3 spans 15 amino acids. Written as DNA, the CDR3 is TGTGCCAGCAGTGACCCCACAGGGGGAGGTTCACCCCTCCACTTT. Protein product: CASSDPTGGGSPLHF.

A single count supports this clone. The chain is built from TRBV7-6 and TRBJ1-3; a weak D match, TRBD1 (5 bases). CDR1 is SGHVS and CDR2 is FNYEAQ in the germline V gene. V was clipped by 0 bases and J by 4 bases, with 10 bases between them. This CDR3 region has 15 residues. The CDR3 DNA follows: TGTGCCAGCAGCTTAGCTCCAGGGTACGGAAACACCATATATTTT. This codes for CASSLAPGYGNTIYF.